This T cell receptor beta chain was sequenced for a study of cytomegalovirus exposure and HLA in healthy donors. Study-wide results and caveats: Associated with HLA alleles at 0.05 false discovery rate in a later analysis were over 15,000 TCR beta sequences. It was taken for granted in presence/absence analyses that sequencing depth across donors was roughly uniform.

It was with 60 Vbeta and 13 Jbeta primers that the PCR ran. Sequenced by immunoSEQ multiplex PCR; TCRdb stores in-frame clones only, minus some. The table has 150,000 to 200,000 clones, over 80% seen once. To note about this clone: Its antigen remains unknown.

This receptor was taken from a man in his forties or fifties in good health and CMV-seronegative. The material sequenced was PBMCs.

For the CDR3, the DNA is TGTGCCAGCAGCGTAGTGGGGGGGGATACCGGGGAGCTGTTTTTT. As protein: CASSVVGGDTGELFF. The rearrangement uses TRBV9 and TRBJ2-2; 7 bases are shared with TRBD2. CDR1 is SGDLS and CDR2 is YYNGEE in the germline V gene. Trimming at V came to 0 bases and at J to 5 bases, leaving 4 bases not matched to a gene. The length of the CDR3 is 15 residues. Full variable domain (rest looked up from reference TRBV9 and TRBJ2-2): DSGVTQTPKHLITATGQRVTLRCSPRSGDLSVYWYQQSLDQGLQFLIQYYNGEERAKGNILERFSAQQFPDLHSELNLSSLELGDSALYFCASSVVGGDTGELFFGEGSRLTVL.